This T cell receptor (beta chain) was obtained from a study of cytomegalovirus exposure and HLA in healthy donors. General study results and limits: For TCR beta chains, V- and J-gene trimming was later linked to a missense DCLRE1C variant.

As to this clone: Antigen unknown.

PCR was performed using 60 Vbeta and 13 Jbeta primers. The method was immunoSEQ multiplex PCR; TCRdb's version includes in-frame clones alone and lacks a portion of them. The table records roughly 220,000 clones, roughly 75% of them present only once. CDR3 size: 14 residues. CDR1 SGHDT and CDR2 YYEEEE come from the germline V gene. V shed 2 bases and J shed 7 bases, with 14 bases lying between them. This sequence joins TRBV5-6 and TRBJ2-3; D gene uncertain. This clonotype was obtained from a woman in her twenties or thirties in good health and CMV-seronegative. Sequencing was carried out using PBMCs. CDR3 nucleotides: TGTGCCAGCAGCTTCGGAATTAGCAGCAATACGCAGTATTTT. Translation: CASSFGISSNTQYF.